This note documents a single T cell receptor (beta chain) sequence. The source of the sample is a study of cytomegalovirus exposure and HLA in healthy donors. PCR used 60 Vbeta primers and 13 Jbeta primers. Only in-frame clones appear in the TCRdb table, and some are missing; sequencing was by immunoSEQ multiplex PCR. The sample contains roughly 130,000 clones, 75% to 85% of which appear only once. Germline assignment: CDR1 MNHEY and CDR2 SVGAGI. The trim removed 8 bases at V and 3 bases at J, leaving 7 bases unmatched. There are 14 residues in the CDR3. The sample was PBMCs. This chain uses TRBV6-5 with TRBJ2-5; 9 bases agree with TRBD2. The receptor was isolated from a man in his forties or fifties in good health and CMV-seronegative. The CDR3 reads CASQRLAAEETQYF. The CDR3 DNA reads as TGTGCCAGCCAAAGACTAGCGGCCGAAGAGACCCAGTACTTC.